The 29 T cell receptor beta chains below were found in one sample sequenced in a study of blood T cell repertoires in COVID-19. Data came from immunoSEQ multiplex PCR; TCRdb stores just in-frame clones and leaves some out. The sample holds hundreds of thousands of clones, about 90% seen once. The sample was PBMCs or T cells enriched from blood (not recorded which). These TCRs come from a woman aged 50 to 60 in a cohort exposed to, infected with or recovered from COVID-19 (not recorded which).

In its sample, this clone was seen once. The CDR3 DNA follows: TGTGCCAGCTCCTCCCGGGGGATCGCTACCATATATTTT. Translated, it gives CASSSRGIATIYF. The rearrangement joins TRBV18 to TRBJ1-3; possible D gene TRBD1, 5 bases. The CDR3 is 13 amino acids. Trimming removed 6 bases at V and 10 bases at J, with 16 bases between. CDR1 is KGHSH and CDR2 is LQKENI in the germline V gene.

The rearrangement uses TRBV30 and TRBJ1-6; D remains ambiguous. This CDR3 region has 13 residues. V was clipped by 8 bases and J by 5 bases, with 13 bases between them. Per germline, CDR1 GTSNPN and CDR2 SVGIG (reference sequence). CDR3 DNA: TGTGCCCCCAAAGCGGGCAATAATTCACCCCTCCACTTT. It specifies CAPKAGNNSPLHF.

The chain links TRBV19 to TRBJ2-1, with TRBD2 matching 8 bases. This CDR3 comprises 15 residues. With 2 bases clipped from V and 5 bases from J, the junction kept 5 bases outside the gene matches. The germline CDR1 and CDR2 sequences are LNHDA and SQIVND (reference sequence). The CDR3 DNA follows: TGTGCCAGTAGTATACTCGGGGGGGATAACAATGAGCAGTTCTTC. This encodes CASSILGGDNNEQFF.

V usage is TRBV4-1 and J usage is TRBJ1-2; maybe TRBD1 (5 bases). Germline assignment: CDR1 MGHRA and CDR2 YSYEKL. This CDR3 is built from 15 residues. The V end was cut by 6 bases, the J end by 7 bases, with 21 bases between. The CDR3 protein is CASSNVGGLRSGYTF. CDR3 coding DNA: TGCGCCAGCAGTAACGTGGGGGGACTTCGGTCTGGCTACACCTTC.

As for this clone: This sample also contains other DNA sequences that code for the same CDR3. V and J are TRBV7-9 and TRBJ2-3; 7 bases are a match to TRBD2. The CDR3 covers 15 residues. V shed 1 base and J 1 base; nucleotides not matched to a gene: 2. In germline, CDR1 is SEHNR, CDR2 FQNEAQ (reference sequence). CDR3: CASSLVAGGTDTQYF. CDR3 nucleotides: TGTGCCAGCAGCTTAGTGGCGGGGGGCACAGATACGCAGTATTTT.

CDR3 bases: TGTGCCAGCAGTGGATCGCCGGTTTTGGGGCTAGGGGAAGCTTTCTTT. Protein sequence: CASSGSPVLGLGEAFF. The chain uses TRBV2 and TRBJ1-1; TRBD1 is a possible D gene (5 bases). V shed 4 bases and J shed 8 bases, with 23 bases lying between them. CDR1 and CDR2 (germline): SNHLY, FYNNEI. CDR3 size: 16 residues.

The DNA of the CDR3 is TGTGCCAGTAGTTTCCTAGGGGGCGCTGAAGCTTTCTTT. Protein sequence: CASSFLGGAEAFF. This rearrangement joins TRBV19 to TRBJ1-1; TRBD1 matches at 7 bases. V trimming: 5 bases; J trimming: 6 bases; junction bases outside the gene matches: 6. Per the germline V gene, CDR1 is LNHDA and CDR2 is SQIVND (reference sequence). The CDR3 consists of 13 residues. Together with reference TRBV19 and TRBJ1-1, the CDR3 gives the full variable domain: DGGITQSPKYLFRKEGQNVTLSCEQNLNHDAMYWYRQDPGQGLRLIYYSQIVNDFQKGDIAEGYSVSREKKESFPLTVTSAQKNPTAFYLCASSFLGGAEAFFGQGTRLTVV.

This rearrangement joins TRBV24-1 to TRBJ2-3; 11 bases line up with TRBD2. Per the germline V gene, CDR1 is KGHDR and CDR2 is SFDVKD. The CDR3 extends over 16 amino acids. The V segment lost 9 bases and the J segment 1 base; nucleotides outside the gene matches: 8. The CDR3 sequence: CATEQPTSGGTDTQYF. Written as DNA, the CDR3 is TGTGCCACCGAGCAGCCGACTAGCGGGGGCACAGATACGCAGTATTTT.

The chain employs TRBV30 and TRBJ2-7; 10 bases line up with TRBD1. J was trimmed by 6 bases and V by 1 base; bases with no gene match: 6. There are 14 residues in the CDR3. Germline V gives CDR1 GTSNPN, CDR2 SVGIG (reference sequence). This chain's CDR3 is CAWSGRQGALEQYF. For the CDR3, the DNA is TGTGCCTGGAGTGGCCGACAGGGGGCTCTCGAGCAGTACTTC. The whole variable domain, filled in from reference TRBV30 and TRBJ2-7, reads SQTIHQWPATLVQPVGSPLSLECTVEGTSNPNLYWYRQAAGRGLQLLFYSVGIGQISSEVPQNLSASRPQDRQFILSSKKLLLSDSGFYLCAWSGRQGALEQYFGPGTRLTVT.

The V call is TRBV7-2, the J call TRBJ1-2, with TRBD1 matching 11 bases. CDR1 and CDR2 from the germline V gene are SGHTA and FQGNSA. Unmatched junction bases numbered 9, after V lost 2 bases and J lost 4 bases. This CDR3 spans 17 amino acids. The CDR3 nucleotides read TGTGCCAGCAGCTTAACGTTTTGGACAGGGGGCAGCTATGGCTACACCTTC. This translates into CASSLTFWTGGSYGYTF.

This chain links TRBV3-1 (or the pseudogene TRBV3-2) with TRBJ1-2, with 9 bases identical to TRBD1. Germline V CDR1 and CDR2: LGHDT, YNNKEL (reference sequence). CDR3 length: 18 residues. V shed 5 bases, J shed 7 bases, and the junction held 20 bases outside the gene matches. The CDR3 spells CASSASRDRVCQRSGYTF. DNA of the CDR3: TGTGCCAGCAGCGCCTCCCGGGACAGGGTTTGTCAAAGGTCTGGCTACACCTTC.

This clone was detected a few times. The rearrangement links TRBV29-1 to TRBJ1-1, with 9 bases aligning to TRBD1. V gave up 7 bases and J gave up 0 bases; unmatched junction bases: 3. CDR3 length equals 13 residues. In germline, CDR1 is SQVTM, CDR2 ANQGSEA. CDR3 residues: CSAQGALNTEAFF. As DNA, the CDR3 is TGCAGCGCACAGGGGGCATTGAACACTGAAGCTTTCTTT.

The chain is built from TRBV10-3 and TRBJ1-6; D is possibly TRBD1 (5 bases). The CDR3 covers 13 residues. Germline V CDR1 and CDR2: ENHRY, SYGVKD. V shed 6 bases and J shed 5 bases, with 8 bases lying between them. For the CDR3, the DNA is TGTGCCATCAGAACGACAGATAATTCACCCCTCCACTTT. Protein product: CAIRTTDNSPLHF.

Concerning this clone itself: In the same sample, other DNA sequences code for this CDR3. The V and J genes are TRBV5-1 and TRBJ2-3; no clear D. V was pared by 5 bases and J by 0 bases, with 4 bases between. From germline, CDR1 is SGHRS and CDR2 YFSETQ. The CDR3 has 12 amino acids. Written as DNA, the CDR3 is TGCGCCAGCAGTCTCAGCACAGATACGCAGTATTTT. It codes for CASSLSTDTQYF.

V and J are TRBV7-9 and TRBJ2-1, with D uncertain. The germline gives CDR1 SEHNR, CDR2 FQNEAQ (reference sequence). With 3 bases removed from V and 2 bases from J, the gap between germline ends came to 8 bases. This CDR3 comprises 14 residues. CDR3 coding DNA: TGTGCCAGCAGCTTCATCCAAACCTACAATGAGCAGTTCTTC. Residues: CASSFIQTYNEQFF.

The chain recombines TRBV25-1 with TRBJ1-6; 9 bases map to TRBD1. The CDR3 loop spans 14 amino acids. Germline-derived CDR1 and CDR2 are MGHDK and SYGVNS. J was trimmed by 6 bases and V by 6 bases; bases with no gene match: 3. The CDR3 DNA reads TGTGCCAGCAGCCCGGGACAGGGTAATTCACCCCTCCACTTT. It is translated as CASSPGQGNSPLHF.

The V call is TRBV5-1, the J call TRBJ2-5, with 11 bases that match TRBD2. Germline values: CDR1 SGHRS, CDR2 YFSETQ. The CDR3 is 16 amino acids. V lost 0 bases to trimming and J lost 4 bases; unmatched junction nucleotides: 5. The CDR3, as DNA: TGCGCCAGCAGCTTGGCCGTAGCGGGGGGGCCAGAGACCCAGTACTTC. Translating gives CASSLAVAGGPETQYF. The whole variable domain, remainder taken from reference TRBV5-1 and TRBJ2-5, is KAGVTQTPRYLIKTRGQQVTLSCSPISGHRSVSWYQQTPGQGLQFLFEYFSETQRNKGNFPGRFSGRQFSNSRSEMNVSTLELGDSALYLCASSLAVAGGPETQYFGPGTRLLVL.

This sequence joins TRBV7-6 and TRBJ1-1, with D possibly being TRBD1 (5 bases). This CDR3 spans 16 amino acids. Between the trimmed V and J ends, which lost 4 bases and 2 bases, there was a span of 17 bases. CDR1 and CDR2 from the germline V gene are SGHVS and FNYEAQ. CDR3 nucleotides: TGTGCCAGCAGCTCCTCCTTTAATTGGGGCAACACTGAAGCTTTCTTT. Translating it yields CASSSSFNWGNTEAFF.

CDR3 protein: CASSPRSGTGELFF. In DNA form, the CDR3 reads TGTGCCAGCTCACCTCGCTCGGGCACCGGGGAGCTGTTTTTT. The chain has TRBV18 and TRBJ2-2; D is unresolved. The CDR3 covers 14 residues. Germline CDR1 and CDR2: KGHSH and LQKENI. Deletions cut 3 bases from V and 4 bases from J, with 9 bases between.

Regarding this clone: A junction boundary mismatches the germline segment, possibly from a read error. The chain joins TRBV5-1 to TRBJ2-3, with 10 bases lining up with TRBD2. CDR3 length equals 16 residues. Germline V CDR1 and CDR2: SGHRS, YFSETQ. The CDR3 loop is CARSGGAAGGADTQYF. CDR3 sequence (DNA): TGCGCCCGCAGCGGGGGGGCGGCGGGGGGGGCAGATACGCAGTATTTT.

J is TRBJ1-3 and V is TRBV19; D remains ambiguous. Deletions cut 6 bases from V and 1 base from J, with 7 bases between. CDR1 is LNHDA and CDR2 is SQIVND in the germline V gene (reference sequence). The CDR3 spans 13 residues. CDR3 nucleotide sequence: TGTGCCAGTAGAACAGCTTCTGGAAACACCATATATTTT. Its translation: CASRTASGNTIYF.

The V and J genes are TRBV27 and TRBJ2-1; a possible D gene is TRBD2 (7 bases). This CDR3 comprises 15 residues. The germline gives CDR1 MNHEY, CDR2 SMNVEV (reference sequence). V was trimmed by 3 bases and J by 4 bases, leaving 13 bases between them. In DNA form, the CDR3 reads TGTGCCAGCAGTTTCTGGGGGGGGCTTTACAATGAGCAGTTCTTC. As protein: CASSFWGGLYNEQFF.

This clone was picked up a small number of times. The CDR3 coding sequence is TGTGCCAGCAGCCACGGGGGGCTCACAGATACGCAGTATTTT. Its protein is CASSHGGLTDTQYF. The V gene is TRBV7-3, the J gene TRBJ2-3; D possibly corresponds to TRBD2 (7 bases). This CDR3 region has 14 residues. Trimming stripped 5 bases from V and 2 bases from J, with 11 bases between. CDR1 and CDR2 from the germline V gene are SGHTA and FQGTGA. The full variable domain, rest sourced from reference TRBV7-3 and TRBJ2-3, is GAGVSQTPSNKVTEKGKYVELRCDPISGHTALYWYRQSLGQGPEFLIYFQGTGAADDSGLPNDRFFAVRPEGSVSTLKIQRTERGDSAVYLCASSHGGLTDTQYFGPGTRLTVL.

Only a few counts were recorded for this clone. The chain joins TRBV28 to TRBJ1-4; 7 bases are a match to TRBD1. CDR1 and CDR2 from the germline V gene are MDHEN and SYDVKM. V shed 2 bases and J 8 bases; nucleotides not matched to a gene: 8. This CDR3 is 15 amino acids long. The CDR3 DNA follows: TGTGCCAGCAGTTTACCGACAGGGCTAGACGAAAAACTGTTTTTT. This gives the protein CASSLPTGLDEKLFF.

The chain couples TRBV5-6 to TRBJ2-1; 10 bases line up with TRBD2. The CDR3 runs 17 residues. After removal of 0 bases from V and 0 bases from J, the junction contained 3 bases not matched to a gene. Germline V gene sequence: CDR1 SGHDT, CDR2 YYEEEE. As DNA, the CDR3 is TGTGCCAGCAGCTTGGGAGCGGGGGGGTCCTCCTACAATGAGCAGTTCTTC. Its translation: CASSLGAGGSSYNEQFF.

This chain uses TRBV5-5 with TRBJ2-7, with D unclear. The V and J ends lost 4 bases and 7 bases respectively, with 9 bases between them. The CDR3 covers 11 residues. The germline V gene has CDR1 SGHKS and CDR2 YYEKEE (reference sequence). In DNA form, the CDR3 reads TGTGCCAGCAGCCTTGACTTGGAGCAGTACTTC. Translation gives CASSLDLEQYF.

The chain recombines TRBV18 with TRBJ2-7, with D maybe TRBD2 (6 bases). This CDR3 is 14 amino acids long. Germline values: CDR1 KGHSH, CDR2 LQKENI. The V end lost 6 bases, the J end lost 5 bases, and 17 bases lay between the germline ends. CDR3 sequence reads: CASSHRESLHEQYF. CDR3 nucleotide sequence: TGTGCCAGCTCTCACCGGGAGTCACTCCACGAGCAGTACTTC.

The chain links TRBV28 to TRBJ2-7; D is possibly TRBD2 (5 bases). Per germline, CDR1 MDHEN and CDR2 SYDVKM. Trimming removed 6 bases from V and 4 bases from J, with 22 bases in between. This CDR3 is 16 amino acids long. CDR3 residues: CASRVSPQIPGYEQYF. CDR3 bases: TGTGCCAGCAGAGTGAGTCCACAGATTCCGGGGTACGAGCAGTACTTC.

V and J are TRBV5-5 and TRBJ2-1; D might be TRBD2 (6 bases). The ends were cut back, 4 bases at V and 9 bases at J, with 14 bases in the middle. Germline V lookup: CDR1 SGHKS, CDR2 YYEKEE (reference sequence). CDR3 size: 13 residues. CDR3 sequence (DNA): TGTGCCAGCAGCACAATTCTAGCGCTTGAGCAGTTCTTC. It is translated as CASSTILALEQFF.